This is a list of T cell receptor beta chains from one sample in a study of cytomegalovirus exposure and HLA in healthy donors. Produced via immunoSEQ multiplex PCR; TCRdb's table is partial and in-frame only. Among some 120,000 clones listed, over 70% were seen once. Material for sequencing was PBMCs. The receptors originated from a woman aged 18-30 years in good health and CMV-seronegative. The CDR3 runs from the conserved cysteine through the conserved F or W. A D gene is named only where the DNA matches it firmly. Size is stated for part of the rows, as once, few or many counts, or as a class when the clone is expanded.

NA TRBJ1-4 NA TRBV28 TGTGCCAGCAGGCAGGGTTTCGGAACTAATGAAAAACTGTTTTTT CASRQGFGTNEKLFF
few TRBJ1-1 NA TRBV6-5 TGTGCCAGCAGTTACTCGCCGGGTTACACTGAAGCTTTCTTT CASSYSPGYTEAFF
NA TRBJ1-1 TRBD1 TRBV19 TGTGCCAGTACCCCCAACGTCAGGGGGTGGGACACTGAAGCTTTCTTT CASTPNVRGWDTEAFF
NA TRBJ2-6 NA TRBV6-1 TGTGCCAGCAGCGAAGGAAGGGGCGCATCTGGGGCCAACGTCCTGACTTTC CASSEGRGASGANVLTF
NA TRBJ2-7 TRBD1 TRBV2 TGTGCCAGCAAAACGGGGACAGGGGAGTACGAGCAGTACTTC CASKTGTGEYEQYF
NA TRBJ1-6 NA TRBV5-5 TGTGCCAGCAGCTTTGGGGCAGGGGAATCACCCCTCCACTTT CASSFGAGESPLHF
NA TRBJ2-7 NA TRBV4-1 TGCGCCAGCAGCCAAGCAACAGGGGCGGCGGGATACGAGCAGTACTTC CASSQATGAAGYEQYF
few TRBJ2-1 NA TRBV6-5 TGTGCCAGCAGTGCCGGGGGTACGTCCTACAATGAGCAGTTCTTC CASSAGGTSYNEQFF
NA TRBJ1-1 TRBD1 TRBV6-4 TGTGCCAGCAGATCTAATTCAGGGGGCAAAGCTTTCTTT CASRSNSGGKAFF
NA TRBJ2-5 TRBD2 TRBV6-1 TGTGCCAGCAGTGAGGTATTTAGCGGGGGGGCCCAGGAGACCCAGTACTTC CASSEVFSGGAQETQYF
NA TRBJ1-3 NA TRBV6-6 TGTGCCAGCTATACAGAAAACTCTGGAAACACCATATATTTT CASYTENSGNTIYF
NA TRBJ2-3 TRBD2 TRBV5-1 TGCGCCAGCAGCTGGGGACTAGCAGGGAGCACAGATACGCAGTATTTT CASSWGLAGSTDTQYF
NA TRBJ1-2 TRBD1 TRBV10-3 TGTGCCATCAGCATCTGGACAGGGGCCTTCTATGGCTACACCTTC CAISIWTGAFYGYTF